These 18 T cell receptor beta chains were all obtained from the same sample, sequenced in a study of CD8 T cells in Susac syndrome. A quantity of roughly 0.5 to 1 ug RNA underwent reverse transcription using random hexamers. TCRdb re-analysed the immunoSEQ multiplex PCR reads in MiXCR, keeping a single row per CDR3 protein. The sample includes some 200,000 distinct CDR3 sequences, less than 95% of them seen just once. The sample was CD4+ T cells from PBMCs. These receptors all stem from a human donor in good health.

The chain joins TRBV28 to TRBJ2-7, with D possibly TRBD1 on 5 matching bases. The germline gives CDR1 MDHEN, CDR2 SYDVKM. V was clipped by 5 bases and J by 3 bases, with 14 bases between them. This CDR3 comprises 14 residues. The CDR3 loop is CASSPPDTYYEQYF. CDR3 DNA: TGTGCCAGCAGTCCCCCGGACACGTACTACGAGCAGTACTTC.

The chain joins TRBV14 to TRBJ2-2, with 8 bases aligning to TRBD2. The V and J ends lost 6 bases and 4 bases, in that order; junction bases with no gene match: 7. The CDR3 is made up of 15 amino acids. The V gene's germline CDR1 is SGHDN and CDR2 FVKESK. The CDR3 here is CASRRAGAGTGELFF. For the CDR3, the DNA is TGTGCCAGCAGGCGAGCGGGGGCCGGCACCGGGGAGCTGTTTTTT.

The genes are TRBV28 and TRBJ2-7; 10 bases are shared with TRBD2. The trim removed 8 bases at V and 0 bases at J, leaving 4 bases unmatched. The germline V gene encodes CDR1 MDHEN and CDR2 SYDVKM. The CDR3 has 14 amino acids. The CDR3 here is CASYRTSGSYEQYF. CDR3 in DNA: TGTGCCAGCTACCGGACTAGCGGCTCCTACGAGCAGTACTTC. The variable domain in full, with the rest retrieved from reference TRBV28 and TRBJ2-7, is DVKVTQSSRYLVKRTGEKVFLECVQDMDHENMFWYRQDPGLGLRLIYFSYDVKMKEKGDIPEGYSVSREKKERFSLILESASTNQTSMYLCASYRTSGSYEQYFGPGTRLTVT.

This chain connects TRBV19 to TRBJ2-7; 10 nucleotides line up with TRBD2. With V trimmed by 7 bases and J by 7 bases, 7 bases remained unmatched. This CDR3 contains 13 residues. Germline CDR1 reads LNHDA; CDR2 reads SQIVND (reference sequence). Here the CDR3 DNA reads TGTGCCAGTAAGGCCGGGACTAGCGTTGAGCAGTACTTC. It encodes CASKAGTSVEQYF. The whole variable domain, filled in from reference TRBV19 and TRBJ2-7, reads DGGITQSPKYLFRKEGQNVTLSCEQNLNHDAMYWYRQDPGQGLRLIYYSQIVNDFQKGDIAEGYSVSREKKESFPLTVTSAQKNPTAFYLCASKAGTSVEQYFGPGTRLTVT.

The genes are TRBV20-1 and TRBJ1-2; D is uncertain. CDR3 length equals 14 residues. V was cut by 0 bases and J by 5 bases, with 13 bases left in between. Germline CDR1 DFQATT, CDR2 SNEGSKA (reference sequence). The CDR3 nucleotides are TGCAGTGCTAGAGATCAGGCAGTAGGGTATGGCTACACCTTC. Protein: CSARDQAVGYGYTF.

The gene calls are TRBV15 and TRBJ1-2; D may be TRBD1 (6 bases). Deletions cut 0 bases from V and 2 bases from J, with 16 bases between. Germline V gene lookup returns CDR1 LNHNV and CDR2 YYDKDF (reference sequence). CDR3 length: 17 residues. The CDR3 DNA reads TGTGCCACCAGCAGAGATCGAGGGGGGTTATTGAACTATGGCTACACCTTC. It specifies CATSRDRGGLLNYGYTF.

The J gene is TRBJ2-1, the V gene TRBV30, with 12 bases fitting TRBD2. The V gene's germline CDR1 is GTSNPN and CDR2 SVGIG (reference sequence). The CDR3 runs 12 residues. J lost 15 bases, V lost 3 bases, and 6 bases had no gene match. The CDR3 region is CAWRGLAGGGFF. The CDR3 nucleotides read TGTGCCTGGAGGGGACTAGCGGGCGGCGGGTTCTTC.

The chain employs TRBV20-1 and TRBJ2-3; 8 bases fit TRBD2. Germline assignment: CDR1 DFQATT and CDR2 SNEGSKA (reference sequence). J was trimmed by 4 bases and V by 1 base; bases with no gene match: 1. The length of the CDR3 is 13 residues. CDR3 protein: CSARGGRPDTQYF. The CDR3 region has the DNA TGCAGTGCTAGAGGCGGGAGGCCAGATACGCAGTATTTT.

The chain joins TRBV18 to TRBJ2-5; TRBD2 aligns across 9 bases. Germline CDR1 and CDR2: KGHSH and LQKENI. The CDR3 runs 16 residues. Trimming at V came to 3 bases and at J to 5 bases, leaving 10 bases not matched to a gene. The CDR3 region has the DNA TGTGCCAGCTCACCGATAGTAGCGGGAGACCGGGAGACCCAGTACTTC. Amino acid sequence: CASSPIVAGDRETQYF.

CDR3 residues: CASSLRLAGNEQFF. Written as DNA, the CDR3 is TGTGCCAGCAGCCTGCGACTAGCGGGGAATGAGCAGTTCTTC. J is TRBJ2-1 and V is TRBV3-1; 11 bases map to TRBD2. This CDR3 contains 14 residues. CDR1 is LGHDT and CDR2 is YNNKEL in the germline V gene (reference sequence). V dropped 4 bases and J dropped 7; count of bases not matched to a gene: 3.

The chain combines TRBV20-1 with TRBJ2-7; weak D call: TRBD1 (6 bases). Germline V gene data show CDR1 as DFQATT and CDR2 as SNEGSKA (reference sequence). The V end was cut by 5 bases, the J end by 7 bases, with 12 bases between. The CDR3 contains 11 residues. Here the CDR3 reads CSARPGTEQYF. CDR3 in DNA: TGCAGTGCTCGCCCCGGGACAGAGCAGTACTTC.

The chain joins TRBV20-1 to TRBJ2-5; D is ambiguous. V was shortened by 5 bases and J by 3 bases, with 7 bases between the two germline ends. CDR1 is DFQATT, CDR2 SNEGSKA, per germline (reference sequence). This CDR3 comprises 11 residues. CDR3 coding DNA: TGCAGTGCTGGACGGGAAGAGACCCAGTACTTC. This translates into CSAGREETQYF.

This rearrangement joins TRBV5-6 to TRBJ2-7, with no clear D. The germline V and J ends were trimmed by 0 bases and 5 bases, with 9 bases remaining between them. The CDR3 has 13 residues. The germline V gene has CDR1 SGHDT and CDR2 YYEEEE. CDR3 residues: CASSLGGKHEQYF. The CDR3 nucleotides read TGTGCCAGCAGCTTGGGGGGAAAACACGAGCAGTACTTC. Looking up the rest from reference TRBV5-6 and TRBJ2-7 gives the full variable domain: DAGVTQSPTHLIKTRGQQVTLRCSPKSGHDTVSWYQQALGQGPQFIFQYYEEEERQRGNFPDRFSGHQFPNYSSELNVNALLLGDSALYLCASSLGGKHEQYFGPGTRLTVT.

The CDR3 sequence: CASSQGEGPYGYTF. In DNA, the CDR3 is TGTGCCAGCAGCCAAGGGGAGGGTCCCTATGGCTACACCTTC. The gene calls are TRBV3-1 and TRBJ1-2; no definite D call. The CDR3 is 14 residues long. V dropped 1 base and J dropped 4 bases, with 10 bases sitting between them. CDR1 and CDR2 from the germline V gene are LGHDT and YNNKEL (reference sequence).

J is TRBJ1-4 and V is TRBV2; 7 positions agree with TRBD1. This CDR3 comprises 15 residues. Germline-derived CDR1 and CDR2 are SNHLY and FYNNEI. V dropped 3 bases and J dropped 7; count of bases not matched to a gene: 8. Written as DNA, the CDR3 is TGTGCCAGCAGTGAGGGCGCGTACAGGGGTGAAAAACTGTTTTTT. Its protein is CASSEGAYRGEKLFF.

This rearrangement joins TRBV30 to TRBJ1-5; a possible D gene is TRBD1 (6 bases). CDR1 is GTSNPN, CDR2 SVGIG, per germline (reference sequence). V gave up 1 base and J gave up 9 bases, with 13 bases separating them. The CDR3 sequence is 13 residues long. CDR3 DNA: TGTGCCTGGAGTGCAGGGGATCAGCGGCCCCAGCATTTT. Translated: CAWSAGDQRPQHF.

The rearrangement uses TRBV3-1 and TRBJ2-1; 12 bases agree with TRBD2. The CDR3 sequence is 15 residues long. The germline CDR1 and CDR2 sequences are LGHDT and YNNKEL (reference sequence). V was clipped by 5 bases and J by 8 bases; unmatched bases: 7. CDR3 protein: CASSLGLAGSHEQFF. The CDR3 DNA is TGTGCCAGCAGCTTGGGACTAGCGGGTTCCCATGAGCAGTTCTTC.

V is TRBV3-1 and J is TRBJ2-1; 9 bases match TRBD2. The V and J ends lost 0 bases and 5 bases, in that order; junction bases with no gene match: 5. Per germline, CDR1 LGHDT and CDR2 YNNKEL (reference sequence). The CDR3 loop spans 16 amino acids. The CDR3 spells CASSQEGSGRNNEQFF. The CDR3 DNA follows: TGTGCCAGCAGCCAAGAGGGTAGCGGGAGAAACAATGAGCAGTTCTTC.